This TCR beta chain was sequenced for a study of blood T cells in healthy people across ages. Study-wide results and limits: Higher diversity and more naive CD4+ cells were features of long-lived donors, compared to aged donors.

Worth noting for this clonotype: Antigen specificity is unknown.

CDR1 DFQATT and CDR2 SNEGSKA come from the germline V gene (reference sequence). This CDR3 has 17 amino acids. V trimming: 1 base; J trimming: 7 bases; junction bases outside the gene matches: 12. Sample-barcoded 5' priming and a J-beta primer mix drove a second PCR of roughly 6 to 12 cycles. Every cDNA molecule bore a tag from a template-switch adaptor containing 12 random nucleotides. MiXCR, applied by TCRdb to the 5' RACE reads, yields one record per CDR3 protein. The sample lists some 900,000 distinct CDR3 sequences, approximately 49% occurring once. What was sequenced was blood. The rearrangement uses TRBV20-1 and TRBJ1-5; 11 bases fit TRBD1. The sequence derives from a man in his thirties or forties in good health. The CDR3: CSARVGGWDRGGQPQHF. For the CDR3, the DNA is TGCAGTGCTAGAGTGGGCGGTTGGGACAGGGGGGGACAGCCCCAGCATTTT.